This TCR beta chain was captured in a study of Graves' ophthalmopathy and Graves' hyperthyroidism. General study points: Blood also held most thyroid clonotypes expanded above 0.001 frequency.

The trim removed 5 bases at V and 2 bases at J, leaving 5 bases unmatched. This CDR3 has 14 residues. For repertoire sequencing, the TCR beta CDR3 regions were amplified from RNA transcripts. Investigators did first-round RT-PCR with HTBI primers, then second-round multiplex PCR. TCRdb redid the calling of the multiplex PCR reads with MiXCR, one entry per CDR3 protein. Seen here are around 1.1 million distinct CDR3 sequences, about two fifths observed once, and the top ten hold around 10%. This clonotype was found a few times. Its antigen is as yet unknown. The source of this sequence is an adult man with Graves' hyperthyroidism. The material sequenced was peripheral blood or thyroid tissue (not recorded which). The chain employs TRBV12-3 or TRBV12-4 and TRBJ2-7; 8 bases agree with TRBD2. CDR3 nucleotides: TGTGCCAGCAGTCTATCGGGACTAGCCTACGAGCAGTACTTC. It yields the protein CASSLSGLAYEQYF.